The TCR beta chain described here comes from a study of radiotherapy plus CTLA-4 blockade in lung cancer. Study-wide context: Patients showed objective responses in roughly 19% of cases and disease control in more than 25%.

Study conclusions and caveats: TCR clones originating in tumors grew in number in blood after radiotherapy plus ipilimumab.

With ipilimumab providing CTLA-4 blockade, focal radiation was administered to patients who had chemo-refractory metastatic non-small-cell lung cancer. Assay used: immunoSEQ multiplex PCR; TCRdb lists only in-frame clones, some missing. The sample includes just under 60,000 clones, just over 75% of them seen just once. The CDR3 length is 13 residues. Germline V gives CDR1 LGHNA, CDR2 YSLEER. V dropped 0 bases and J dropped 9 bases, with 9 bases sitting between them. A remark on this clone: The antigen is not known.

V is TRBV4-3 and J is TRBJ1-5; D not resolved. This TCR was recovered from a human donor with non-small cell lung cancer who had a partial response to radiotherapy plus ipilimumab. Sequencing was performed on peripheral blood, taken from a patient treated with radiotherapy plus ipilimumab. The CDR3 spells CASSQEEGAPQHF. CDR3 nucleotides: TGCGCCAGCAGCCAAGAGGAGGGCGCGCCCCAGCATTTT.